The 24 T cell receptor beta chains given below trace back to one sample, sequenced in a study of CD8+CD57+ T cells in acquired aplastic anemia (dated by TCRdb to the late 2010s). Patients chosen for sequencing had shown expansion of CD8+CD57+ cells by flow cytometry. The sequencer was an Illumina HiSeq 2000. Genomic DNA served as template for TCR beta VDJ combination and CDR3 sequence profiling. TCRdb applied fastp at Q25 and MiXCR to the public reads, then kept only in-frame beta chains. All rows with the same CDR3 protein become a single entry with the most common DNA and genes. For this sample the table gives 200,000 to 250,000 distinct CDR3 sequences, of which almost 50% were detected only once. The ten largest clones add up to 15% to 20% of the sample. Sequenced: sorted CD4+, CD8+, or CD8+CD57+ T cells (not recorded which) from PBMCs. These receptors were taken from a human donor with aplastic anemia.

The chain carries TRBV6-2 or TRBV6-3 and TRBJ1-6; a weak D match, TRBD1 (5 bases). Germline values: CDR1 MNHEY, CDR2 SVGEGT. CDR3 length: 14 residues. The V end was cut by 8 bases, the J end by 9 bases, with 17 bases between. CDR3 nucleotides: TGTGCCAGCTCCGTGACAGAAGAAGGTTCACCCCTCCACTTT. This sequence encodes CASSVTEEGSPLHF.

The V gene is TRBV2, the J gene TRBJ1-2; 11 bases align to TRBD1. Germline V gene data show CDR1 as SNHLY and CDR2 as FYNNEI. CDR3 length: 14 residues. V trimming: 8 bases; J trimming: 4 bases; junction bases outside the gene matches: 6. CDR3 amino acids: CASGRTGGGYGYTF. In DNA, the CDR3 is TGTGCCAGCGGGAGGACAGGGGGCGGCTATGGCTACACCTTC.

Ten or more counts support this clonotype. The gene calls are TRBV5-1 and TRBJ1-6; D may be TRBD1 (6 bases). Trimming left V 0 bases short and J 5 bases short, with 15 bases between. Germline CDR1 and CDR2: SGHRS and YFSETQ. CDR3 length: 17 amino acids. The CDR3 nucleotides are TGCGCCAGCAGCTTGGACAGGGCGTTTTCTAATAATTCACCCCTCCACTTT. Translation gives CASSLDRAFSNNSPLHF.

At least ten counts were recorded for this clonotype. The genes are TRBV6-5 and TRBJ2-3; 9 bases match TRBD2. This CDR3 comprises 15 residues. V was pared by 8 bases and J by 2 bases, with 8 bases of the junction left unmatched. Germline values: CDR1 MNHEY, CDR2 SVGAGI. CDR3 region: CASQKVAGATDTQYF. CDR3 DNA: TGTGCCAGCCAAAAGGTAGCGGGGGCCACAGATACGCAGTATTTT.

CDR3 sequence reads: CASKIPYSNQPQHF. DNA for the CDR3: TGTGCCAGTAAGATACCTTATAGCAATCAGCCCCAGCATTTT. The V and J genes are TRBV19 and TRBJ1-5; D not resolved. The CDR3 runs 14 residues. The V gene lost 7 bases and the J gene lost 0 bases, with 10 bases spanning the gap. The V gene's germline CDR1 is LNHDA and CDR2 SQIVND (reference sequence).

The chain uses TRBV19 and TRBJ1-2; D not certain. V lost 7 bases to trimming and J lost 2 bases, with 14 bases between them. This CDR3 has 14 amino acids. Germline V gene sequence: CDR1 LNHDA, CDR2 SQIVND (reference sequence). The CDR3 nucleotides read TGTGCCAGTACCCCTTTCCCTCTCAACTATGGCTACACCTTC. It codes for CASTPFPLNYGYTF.

This clonotype was seen a single time. The DNA of the CDR3 is TGCGCCAGCATGCGGGACGCGGGGCTCGAGCAGTACTTC. It translates to CASMRDAGLEQYF. The chain employs TRBV10-2 and TRBJ2-7, with D possibly matching TRBD2 (6 bases). V lost 7 bases, J lost 6 bases, and 16 bases lay in between. CDR1 WSHSY and CDR2 SAAADI come from the germline V gene. This CDR3 has 13 amino acids.

The chain couples TRBV6-5 to TRBJ1-2; the D is unclear. V was trimmed by 2 bases and J by 2 bases, leaving 6 bases between them. The germline gives CDR1 MNHEY, CDR2 SVGAGI. The CDR3 loop spans 13 amino acids. In DNA form, the CDR3 reads TGTGCCAGCAGTTACACCGGGAACTATGGCTACACCTTC. Translating gives CASSYTGNYGYTF.

As for this clonotype: One junction end does not reproduce the germline sequence, and a read error may be involved. V is TRBV29-1 and J is TRBJ1-2; 7 positions match TRBD1. The germline gives CDR1 SQVTM, CDR2 ANQGSEA. The CDR3 has 12 amino acids. CDR3 nucleotides: TGCGGCGTTAGGGACAGTTCATATGGCTACACCTTC. Protein: CGVRDSSYGYTF.

This chain joins TRBV9 and TRBJ2-5, with TRBD1 as a possible D gene (5 bases). Between the trimmed V and J ends, which lost 4 bases and 5 bases, there was a span of 15 bases. The CDR3 sequence is 14 residues long. Germline assignment: CDR1 SGDLS and CDR2 YYNGEE. The CDR3 DNA reads as TGTGCCAGCAGCCATTTCCAGGGTGGCGAGACCCAGTACTTC. It codes for CASSHFQGGETQYF.

In its sample, this clonotype was seen many times. The chain recombines TRBV15 with TRBJ1-1, with 10 bases aligning to TRBD1. This CDR3 is 18 amino acids long. V lost 1 base and J lost 2; bases outside the gene matches: 10. Per the germline V gene, CDR1 is LNHNV and CDR2 is YYDKDF (reference sequence). CDR3 bases: TGTGCCACCAGCAGAGGACCGACAGGGGGCCGACCAAACACTGAAGCTTTCTTT. Amino acid sequence: CATSRGPTGGRPNTEAFF.

V and J are TRBV2 and TRBJ2-7; D is undetermined. From germline, CDR1 is SNHLY and CDR2 FYNNEI. The CDR3 has 14 amino acids. V was clipped by 10 bases and J by 6 bases, with 22 bases between them. Written as DNA, the CDR3 is TGTGCCACCGCCCCCCTGGTGGGCGTAGGCGAGCAGTACTTC. Its protein is CATAPLVGVGEQYF.

The V call is TRBV15, the J call TRBJ2-3, with D perhaps matching TRBD2 (5 bases). The germline V gene has CDR1 LNHNV and CDR2 YYDKDF (reference sequence). The CDR3 extends over 15 amino acids. V lost 9 bases, J lost 0 bases, and 16 bases lay in between. CDR3 sequence reads: CATRGAGRSTDTQYF. CDR3 coding DNA: TGTGCCACGCGAGGTGCGGGCCGTAGCACAGATACGCAGTATTTT. Complete variable domain (other parts from reference TRBV15 and TRBJ2-3): DAMVIQNPRYQVTQFGKPVTLSCSQTLNHNVMYWYQQKSSQAPKLLFHYYDKDFNNEADTPDNFQSRRPNTSFCFLDIRSPGLGDTAMYLCATRGAGRSTDTQYFGPGTRLTVL.

About this clonotype: This likely comes from a read error, as the CDR3 has no conserved phenylalanine or tryptophan at its end. The chain combines TRBV3-1 with TRBJ2-5, with D uncertain. The V end was cut by 4 bases, the J end by 4 bases, with 13 bases between. CDR3 size: 14 residues. CDR1 LGHDT and CDR2 YNNKEL come from the germline V gene (reference sequence). The CDR3 coding sequence is TGTGCCAGCAGCCTCGACAATGCGCGAGAGACCCAGTACTCC. Translating gives CASSLDNARETQYS.

The CDR3 spells CAISRGSQGSEKLFF. The CDR3 coding sequence is TGTGCCATCAGTCGCGGTAGTCAGGGTTCGGAAAAACTGTTTTTT. The V gene is TRBV10-3, the J gene TRBJ1-4; weak D call: TRBD1 (5 bases). V dropped 5 bases and J dropped 8 bases, with 18 bases sitting between them. The CDR3 is made up of 15 amino acids. Germline CDR1 reads ENHRY; CDR2 reads SYGVKD.

The chain has TRBV6-1 and TRBJ1-2; D is uncertain. Between the trimmed V and J ends, which lost 2 bases and 8 bases, there was a span of 9 bases. This CDR3 spans 12 amino acids. From germline, CDR1 is MNHNS and CDR2 SASEGT. The chain's CDR3 is CASSESRGGYTF. The CDR3 DNA follows: TGTGCCAGCAGTGAATCCCGGGGAGGCTACACCTTC.

This clonotype was detected ten times or more. The chain couples TRBV20-1 to TRBJ2-3, with 8 bases identical to TRBD2. The CDR3 runs 15 residues. Germline V gives CDR1 DFQATT, CDR2 SNEGSKA (reference sequence). V shed 6 bases, J shed 1 base, and the junction held 9 bases outside the gene matches. CDR3 amino acids: CSAPSGGLRTDTQYF. DNA for the CDR3: TGCAGTGCCCCCAGCGGGGGCCTCCGCACAGATACGCAGTATTTT.

In its sample, this clonotype was seen once. The chain is built from TRBV9 and TRBJ1-1; no reliable D call. From germline, CDR1 is SGDLS and CDR2 YYNGEE. The V gene lost 6 bases and the J gene lost 1 base, with 10 bases spanning the gap. This CDR3 spans 13 amino acids. In nucleotides, the CDR3 is TGTGCCAGCAACCTAACACCGAACACTGAAGCTTTCTTT. This encodes CASNLTPNTEAFF.

This clonotype was recorded a few times. The rearrangement links TRBV6-1 to TRBJ2-7; 7 positions match TRBD1. Germline V gene sequence: CDR1 MNHNS, CDR2 SASEGT. The CDR3 length is 15 residues. J gave up 1 base and V 4 bases, and 7 bases lay outside the gene matches. Here the CDR3 DNA reads TGTGCCAGCAGTGCCCAGGACAGGATATCCTACGAGCAGTACTTC. Translation gives CASSAQDRISYEQYF.

This clonotype was seen many times. V usage is TRBV12-3 or TRBV12-4 and J usage is TRBJ1-1; the D gene is possibly TRBD1 (6 bases). The CDR3 loop spans 14 amino acids. Between the trimmed V and J ends, which lost 7 bases and 1 base, there was a span of 13 bases. The CDR3 loop reads CASTYQDRNTEAFF. CDR3 coding DNA: TGTGCCAGCACATATCAGGACAGGAACACTGAAGCTTTCTTT.

This clonotype was detected ten times or more. The rearrangement links TRBV19 to TRBJ1-5; D unresolved. This CDR3 region has 18 residues. The V end was cut by 0 bases, the J end by 3 bases, with 18 bases between. Germline loops: CDR1 LNHDA, CDR2 SQIVND (reference sequence). The CDR3, as DNA: TGTGCCAGTAGTATAGATCGTCCCTTTAATCGAAACAATCAGCCCCAGCATTTT. Residues: CASSIDRPFNRNNQPQHF.

This clonotype occurred many times. This chain links TRBV11-2 with TRBJ2-3; no clear D. The CDR3 sequence is 13 residues long. Trimming took off 3 bases at V and 1 base at J, with 5 bases between the two ends. Per germline, CDR1 SGHAT and CDR2 FQNNGV. For the CDR3, the DNA is TGTGCCAGCAGCTTCCTAGGCACAGATACGCAGTATTTT. As protein: CASSFLGTDTQYF.

The rearrangement uses TRBV7-8 and TRBJ1-1; 7 bases line up with TRBD1. With V trimmed by 6 bases and J by 6 bases, 7 bases remained unmatched. The CDR3 length is 13 residues. The germline V gene encodes CDR1 SGHVS and CDR2 FQNEAQ. This chain's CDR3 is CASSLYRGPEAFF. CDR3 DNA sequence: TGTGCCAGCAGTTTATACAGGGGCCCTGAAGCTTTCTTT.

This chain joins TRBV5-1 and TRBJ2-6; D call uncertain. Germline CDR1 is SGHRS and CDR2 is YFSETQ. This CDR3 spans 17 amino acids. The V end was cut by 4 bases, the J end by 1 base, with 15 bases between. CDR3 loop: CASSGAGTPSGANVLTF. In DNA form, the CDR3 reads TGCGCCAGCAGCGGAGCCGGTACTCCGTCTGGGGCCAACGTCCTGACTTTC.